One sample yielded the 14 T cell receptor beta chains listed below, sequenced in a study of shared clonotypes between healthy human individuals. Profiled with immunoSEQ multiplex PCR; TCRdb holds only in-frame clones, not every one. The table lists about 980,000 clones, 76% of them singletons. The sample comprised memory CD4+ T cells sorted from blood. Subset meaning: CD45RA-negative fraction. Every receptor here comes from a young man in good health.

The chain is built from TRBV7-9 and TRBJ1-2; TRBD1 agrees at 9 bases. With 3 bases clipped from V and 4 bases from J, the junction kept 9 bases outside the gene matches. Germline V lookup: CDR1 SEHNR, CDR2 FQNEAQ (reference sequence). The CDR3 is 16 amino acids. This CDR3 is CASSLGGQGLIYGYTF. The CDR3 DNA follows: TGTGCCAGCAGCTTGGGGGGACAGGGCCTAATCTATGGCTACACCTTC.

This chain links TRBV10-1 with TRBJ1-1; no clear D gene. Trimming cost V 7 bases and J 1 base, with 16 bases left between them. The CDR3 is 15 amino acids. Per the germline V gene, CDR1 is WNHNN and CDR2 is SYGVQD (reference sequence). The CDR3 DNA is TGCGCCAGCACCTTAGGGCTATGGAAGAACACTGAAGCTTTCTTT. It translates to CASTLGLWKNTEAFF.

The V call is TRBV27, the J call TRBJ2-6, with D tentatively TRBD1 (6 bases). Trimming took 5 bases from V and 0 from J, leaving 11 bases between them. Germline CDR1 is MNHEY and CDR2 is SMNVEV (reference sequence). This CDR3 comprises 16 residues. The CDR3 sequence: CASSNTGSSGANVLTF. The CDR3 DNA sequence: TGTGCCAGCAGTAACACAGGGTCCTCTGGGGCCAACGTCCTGACTTTC. Combining the CDR3 with reference TRBV27 and TRBJ2-6 gives the whole variable domain EAQVTQNPRYLITVTGKKLTVTCSQNMNHEYMSWYRQDPGLGLRQIYYSMNVEVTDKGDVPEGYKVSRKEKRNFPLILESPSPNQTSLYFCASSNTGSSGANVLTFGAGSRLTVL.

The rearrangement links TRBV11-3 to TRBJ2-5; TRBD1 might be the D (6 bases). V was trimmed by 5 bases and J by 5 bases, leaving 15 bases between them. CDR1 SGHNT and CDR2 YENEEA come from the germline V gene. The CDR3 extends over 14 amino acids. The CDR3 bases are TGTGCCAGCAGCCGATCAGGGGCGAAGGAGACCCAGTACTTC. Residues: CASSRSGAKETQYF. Based on the CDR3 plus reference TRBV11-3 and TRBJ2-5, the full variable domain is EAGVVQSPRYKIIEKKQPVAFWCNPISGHNTLYWYLQNLGQGPELLIRYENEEAVDDSQLPKDRFSAERLKGVDSTLKIQPAELGDSAVYLCASSRSGAKETQYFGPGTRLLVL.

For this clone: The junction departs from the called germline gene at one end, perhaps through a read error. The CDR3 region has the DNA TGCGCCAGCAGACAAGGGTTCAGGGACAGGGACTACGAGCAGTACTTC. Its translation is CASRQGFRDRDYEQYF. V usage is TRBV4-1 and J usage is TRBJ2-7; 9 nucleotides align to TRBD1. This CDR3 comprises 16 residues. Germline values: CDR1 MGHRA, CDR2 YSYEKL.

This chain joins TRBV7-6 and TRBJ2-5; TRBD2 is a possible D gene (5 bases). The V end lost 6 bases, the J end lost 5 bases, and 13 bases lay between the germline ends. In germline, CDR1 is SGHVS, CDR2 FNYEAQ. The CDR3 runs to 13 residues. The CDR3 bases are TGTGCCAGCAGTCGGGCGGGTGGGGAGACCCAGTACTTC. Its translation is CASSRAGGETQYF.

V gene TRBV2 combines with J gene TRBJ1-2, with D tentatively TRBD1 (6 bases). V gave up 6 bases and J gave up 8 bases, with 13 bases separating them. This CDR3 has 12 residues. Germline V lookup: CDR1 SNHLY, CDR2 FYNNEI. CDR3 amino acids: CASRQGSKGYTF. The CDR3 DNA reads TGTGCCAGCAGGCAGGGGAGTAAAGGCTACACCTTC.

CDR3 amino acids: CASSQDGQKVRGYTF. CDR3 DNA: TGCGCCAGCAGCCAAGATGGGCAGAAAGTTAGAGGCTACACCTTC. This chain links TRBV4-1 with TRBJ1-2, with D unclear. Germline V gene sequence: CDR1 MGHRA, CDR2 YSYEKL. CDR3 length equals 15 residues. Trimming stripped 0 bases from V and 8 bases from J, with 16 bases between.

This rearrangement joins TRBV5-4 to TRBJ2-7; D might be TRBD2 (5 bases). The V gene's germline CDR1 is SGHNT and CDR2 YYREEE (reference sequence). Trimming stripped 4 bases from V and 7 bases from J, with 18 bases between. CDR3 length equals 14 residues. The CDR3 loop is CASSAGLLRDEQYF. Here the CDR3 DNA reads TGTGCCAGCAGCGCCGGACTGCTCCGAGATGAGCAGTACTTC. Combining the CDR3 with reference TRBV5-4 and TRBJ2-7 gives the whole variable domain ETGVTQSPTHLIKTRGQQVTLRCSSQSGHNTVSWYQQALGQGPQFIFQYYREEENGRGNFPPRFSGLQFPNYSSELNVNALELDDSALYLCASSAGLLRDEQYFGPGTRLTVT.

Only a few counts were recorded for this clone. CDR3: CASRLAGAGTGINTEHF. CDR3 nucleotides: TGTGCCAGCAGACTAGCGGGGGCGGGGACAGGAATTAACACCGAGCATTTT. V and J are TRBV2 and TRBJ1-5; 8 bases fit TRBD1. From germline, CDR1 is SNHLY and CDR2 FYNNEI. V lost 6 bases, J lost 14 bases, and 24 bases stayed unmatched. The CDR3 consists of 17 residues.

The CDR3: CASNPGQGIYTGELFF. CDR3 nucleotides: TGTGCCAGCAACCCGGGACAGGGGATTTACACCGGGGAGCTGTTTTTT. This rearrangement joins TRBV5-4 to TRBJ2-2; TRBD1 agrees at 10 bases. Germline CDR1 reads SGHNT; CDR2 reads YYREEE (reference sequence). V was clipped by 6 bases and J by 3 bases; unmatched bases: 8. CDR3 length: 16 amino acids.

On this clone: At the DNA level, this CDR3 is encoded by other sequences in the same sample as well. The chain carries TRBV29-1 and TRBJ1-3; the D is unclear. The CDR3 sequence is 13 residues long. CDR1 is SQVTM, CDR2 ANQGSEA, per germline. V was shortened by 6 bases and J by 0 bases, with 9 bases between the two germline ends. CDR3: CSVTGSSGNTIYF. The CDR3 region has the DNA TGCAGCGTGACGGGCTCCTCTGGAAACACCATATATTTT. Using reference TRBV29-1 and TRBJ1-3 for the parts outside the CDR3, the full variable domain is SAVISQKPSRDICQRGTSLTIQCQVDSQVTMMFWYRQQPGQSLTLIATANQGSEATYESGFVIDKFPISRPNLTFSTLTVSNMSPEDSSIYLCSVTGSSGNTIYFGEGSWLTVV.

The chain recombines TRBV28 with TRBJ2-5; 10 bases agree with TRBD1. Unmatched junction bases numbered 16, after V lost 8 bases and J lost 10 bases. The length of the CDR3 is 15 residues. Germline loops: CDR1 MDHEN, CDR2 SYDVKM. The CDR3 DNA sequence: TGTGCCAGCGGCGGGACAGGGGCTCTTCCATTTGTCCAGTACTTC. It yields the protein CASGGTGALPFVQYF.

This chain uses TRBV30 with TRBJ2-7; possible D gene TRBD1, 6 bases. Trimming took 7 bases from V and 2 from J, leaving 18 bases between them. This CDR3 contains 14 residues. Germline lookup yields CDR1 GTSNPN and CDR2 SVGIG (reference sequence). The CDR3 DNA reads as TGTGCCTCCAATTCCGGGACAAAAACCTACGAGCAGTACTTC. It encodes CASNSGTKTYEQYF. Together with reference TRBV30 and TRBJ2-7, the CDR3 gives the full variable domain: SQTIHQWPATLVQPVGSPLSLECTVEGTSNPNLYWYRQAAGRGLQLLFYSVGIGQISSEVPQNLSASRPQDRQFILSSKKLLLSDSGFYLCASNSGTKTYEQYFGPGTRLTVT.